This passage covers 23 T cell receptor beta chains from one sample sequenced in a study of blood T cell repertoires in COVID-19. The protocol was immunoSEQ multiplex PCR, while the TCRdb copy is restricted to in-frame clones and leaves out a portion. The data show about 87,000 clones, about four fifths seen once. Sequences were obtained from peripheral blood. The receptors shown here come from a woman in her seventies with acute or convalescent COVID-19.

V usage is TRBV6-5 and J usage is TRBJ1-4; TRBD1 agrees at 11 bases. Per the germline V gene, CDR1 is MNHEY and CDR2 is SVGAGI. Germline trimming cut 6 bases from V and 7 bases from J; bases unmatched to any gene: 7. This CDR3 has 15 amino acids. CDR3 DNA sequence: TGTGCCAGCAGGGAGCGGGGGACAGGGGGTGAAAAACTGTTTTTT. Amino acids: CASRERGTGGEKLFF.

This clone occurred once. The chain carries TRBV18 and TRBJ1-5; no firm D call. CDR1 is KGHSH, CDR2 LQKENI, per germline. Trimming took 3 bases from V and 3 from J, leaving 9 bases between them. This CDR3 comprises 14 residues. The CDR3: CASSPGSLNQPQHF. CDR3 nucleotide sequence: TGTGCCAGCTCACCGGGCAGTCTCAATCAGCCCCAGCATTTT.

This clone was seen a single time. This chain joins TRBV5-4 and TRBJ1-1; the D is unclear. V gave up 0 bases and J gave up 4 bases, with 10 bases separating them. CDR3 length: 14 residues. Germline assignment: CDR1 SGHNT and CDR2 YYREEE (reference sequence). The CDR3 reads CASSLGPGSTEAFF. CDR3 nucleotide sequence: TGTGCCAGCAGCTTGGGGCCGGGGTCCACTGAAGCTTTCTTT.

The V gene is TRBV3-1 (or the pseudogene TRBV3-2), the J gene TRBJ2-5, with D unresolved. The CDR3 spans 13 residues. V was cut by 3 bases and J by 4 bases, with 9 bases left in between. The germline V gene has CDR1 LGHDT and CDR2 YNNKEL (reference sequence). In nucleotides, the CDR3 is TGTGCCAGCAGCCATCAGACACCAGAGACCCAGTACTTC. It translates to CASSHQTPETQYF.

The V gene is TRBV3-1 (or the pseudogene TRBV3-2), the J gene TRBJ2-2; D is possibly TRBD1 (6 bases). The V and J ends lost 2 bases and 3 bases respectively, with 22 bases between them. CDR1 and CDR2 from the germline V gene are LGHDT and YNNKEL (reference sequence). The length of the CDR3 is 19 residues. The CDR3 region is CASSQKKEYGQKYTGELFF. In nucleotides, the CDR3 is TGTGCCAGCAGCCAAAAAAAAGAGTATGGACAGAAATACACCGGGGAGCTGTTTTTT.

The chain is built from TRBV6-6 and TRBJ1-1; 10 nucleotides line up with TRBD1. The CDR3 sequence is 17 residues long. Germline V gene data show CDR1 as MNHNY and CDR2 as SVGAGI (reference sequence). V dropped 5 bases and J dropped 7; count of bases not matched to a gene: 16. The CDR3 protein is CASSPFGGTGDSIEAFF. CDR3 nucleotides: TGTGCCAGCAGTCCCTTTGGCGGGACAGGGGACTCTATTGAAGCTTTCTTT.

The V call is TRBV9, the J call TRBJ2-2, with D tentatively TRBD1 (6 bases). Trimming left V 0 bases short and J 3 bases short, with 9 bases between. The V gene's germline CDR1 is SGDLS and CDR2 YYNGEE. The CDR3 is made up of 15 amino acids. The CDR3 DNA sequence: TGTGCCAGCAGCGTAGACAGGGCCGACACCGGGGAGCTGTTTTTT. Amino acids: CASSVDRADTGELFF.

The chain combines TRBV2 with TRBJ2-5; 7 nucleotides line up with TRBD1. In germline, CDR1 is SNHLY, CDR2 FYNNEI. This CDR3 has 13 residues. Trimming at V came to 4 bases and at J to 3 bases, leaving 2 bases not matched to a gene. The CDR3: CASSGQGKETQYF. CDR3 nucleotide sequence: TGTGCCAGCAGTGGACAGGGAAAAGAGACCCAGTACTTC. Looking up the rest from reference TRBV2 and TRBJ2-5 gives the full variable domain: EPEVTQTPSHQVTQMGQEVILRCVPISNHLYFYWYRQILGQKVEFLVSFYNNEISEKSEIFDDQFSVERPDGSNFTLKIRSTKLEDSAMYFCASSGQGKETQYFGPGTRLLVL.

Remarks on this clone: This specimen includes other DNA sequences encoding the same CDR3. The rearrangement links TRBV3-1 (or the pseudogene TRBV3-2) to TRBJ1-1; D is unresolved. Germline-derived CDR1 and CDR2 are LGHDT and YNNKEL (reference sequence). This CDR3 has 12 residues. V gave up 4 bases and J gave up 4 bases, with 7 bases separating them. CDR3 nucleotides: TGTGCCAGCAGCCTTTCAGGCACTGAAGCTTTCTTT. It is translated as CASSLSGTEAFF.

The chain uses TRBV7-3 and TRBJ1-5; 7 positions match TRBD1. CDR1 is SGHTA, CDR2 FQGTGA, per germline. The V and J ends lost 5 bases and 4 bases, in that order; junction bases with no gene match: 2. This CDR3 is 13 amino acids long. CDR3 amino acids: CASSQGGNQPQHF. CDR3 nucleotide sequence: TGTGCCAGCAGCCAGGGGGGAAATCAGCCCCAGCATTTT.

The V gene is TRBV5-1, the J gene TRBJ1-1; TRBD1 aligns across 7 bases. The V gene's germline CDR1 is SGHRS and CDR2 YFSETQ. The junction had 3 bases not matched to a gene; V was cut back by 0 bases and J by 4 bases. This CDR3 is built from 14 residues. CDR3 coding DNA: TGCGCCAGCAGCTTGGCGACAGGGACCACTGAAGCTTTCTTT. Translation: CASSLATGTTEAFF.

V gene TRBV7-9 combines with J gene TRBJ2-3; D unresolved. V was cut by 6 bases and J by 5 bases, with 9 bases left in between. The CDR3 has 12 amino acids. CDR1 is SEHNR and CDR2 is FQNEAQ in the germline V gene (reference sequence). CDR3 sequence (DNA): TGTGCCAGCAGTCACTTGTTAGATACGCAGTATTTT. Encoded protein: CASSHLLDTQYF.

The V and J genes are TRBV16 and TRBJ1-1, with D unclear. V lost 4 bases to trimming and J lost 1 base, with 7 bases between them. Germline CDR1 reads KGHSY; CDR2 reads FQNENV. The CDR3 spans 13 residues. The CDR3 region is CASSRQQNTEAFF. In nucleotides, the CDR3 is TGTGCCAGCAGCCGTCAACAGAACACTGAAGCTTTCTTT.

This chain uses TRBV6-1 with TRBJ1-2; no clear D. The CDR3 spans 12 residues. Trimming stripped 0 bases from V and 14 bases from J, with 13 bases between. The germline V gene encodes CDR1 MNHNS and CDR2 SASEGT. The CDR3 protein is CASSEAGILRTF. CDR3 coding DNA: TGTGCCAGCAGTGAAGCCGGGATCCTAAGGACCTTC.

This chain joins TRBV27 and TRBJ2-5, with 7 bases identical to TRBD1. Germline V gives CDR1 MNHEY, CDR2 SMNVEV (reference sequence). The CDR3 has 13 amino acids. V lost 7 bases and J lost 2; bases outside the gene matches: 4. The CDR3 sequence: CASMDRWQETQYF. The DNA for the CDR3 is TGTGCCAGCATGGACAGGTGGCAAGAGACCCAGTACTTC.

This sequence joins TRBV27 and TRBJ1-1, with TRBD1 as a possible D gene (5 bases). The CDR3 covers 13 residues. From germline, CDR1 is MNHEY and CDR2 SMNVEV (reference sequence). V was clipped by 8 bases and J by 3 bases, with 13 bases between them. The CDR3 reads CASGKRGHTEAFF. CDR3 in DNA: TGTGCCAGCGGAAAAAGGGGCCACACTGAAGCTTTCTTT.

The rearrangement uses TRBV6-5 and TRBJ1-1; D not certain. The ends were cut back, 2 bases at V and 4 bases at J, with 14 bases in the middle. The CDR3 covers 15 residues. The V gene's germline CDR1 is MNHEY and CDR2 SVGAGI. The CDR3 sequence: CASSYSGVWGTEAFF. The CDR3 nucleotides are TGTGCCAGCAGTTACAGCGGGGTTTGGGGCACTGAAGCTTTCTTT.

This clone was observed a single time. This sequence joins TRBV29-1 and TRBJ1-2; maybe TRBD1 (5 bases). Trimming removed 6 bases from V and 6 bases from J, with 14 bases in between. Germline CDR1 reads SQVTM; CDR2 reads ANQGSEA. The CDR3 consists of 12 residues. In DNA, the CDR3 is TGCAGCGTCGATTCCACGGGGGATGGCTACACCTTC. The encoded protein is CSVDSTGDGYTF.

About this clone: Other DNA sequences of this sample code for an identical CDR3. V is TRBV19 and J is TRBJ1-5; D not resolved. Looked up from germline, CDR1 is LNHDA and CDR2 is SQIVND (reference sequence). The CDR3 runs to 14 residues. The germline V and J ends were trimmed by 3 bases and 1 base, with 7 bases remaining between them. The CDR3 is CASSIGGSNQPQHF. CDR3 nucleotides: TGTGCCAGTAGTATTGGCGGAAGCAATCAGCCCCAGCATTTT.

This clone was detected only a few times. The chain links TRBV19 to TRBJ1-2; D gene ambiguous. V was trimmed by 3 bases and J by 7 bases, leaving 18 bases between them. The CDR3 spans 15 residues. Germline CDR1 and CDR2: LNHDA and SQIVND (reference sequence). The CDR3 here is CASSIGSAARSGYTF. CDR3 bases: TGTGCCAGTAGTATCGGTTCGGCGGCGAGAAGTGGCTACACCTTC.

The J gene is TRBJ1-5, the V gene TRBV7-9; no definite D call. Trimming pared 5 bases from V and 0 bases from J, leaving 11 bases between. The CDR3 is 15 amino acids. Looked up from germline, CDR1 is SEHNR and CDR2 is FQNEAQ (reference sequence). Written as DNA, the CDR3 is TGTGCCAGCAGCCGGACGGGAGATAGCAATCAGCCCCAGCATTTT. This gives the protein CASSRTGDSNQPQHF. The full variable domain, rest sourced from reference TRBV7-9 and TRBJ1-5, is DTGVSQNPRHKITKRGQNVTFRCDPISEHNRLYWYRQTLGQGPEFLTYFQNEAQLEKSRLLSDRFSAERPKGSFSTLEIQRTEQGDSAMYLCASSRTGDSNQPQHFGDGTRLSIL.

The chain carries TRBV10-3 and TRBJ2-1, with 8 bases lining up with TRBD2. The V gene end was trimmed by 7 bases and the J gene end by 5 bases; junction bases not matched to a gene: 7. The CDR3 is made up of 14 amino acids. CDR1 ENHRY and CDR2 SYGVKD come from the germline V gene. CDR3 bases: TGTGCCATCAAAGGAGCGGGGGACCACAATGAGCAGTTCTTC. Amino acids: CAIKGAGDHNEQFF.

The gene calls are TRBV18 and TRBJ1-2, with 7 bases aligning to TRBD1. V was clipped by 3 bases and J by 5 bases; unmatched bases: 6. This CDR3 has 14 residues. CDR1 is KGHSH, CDR2 LQKENI, per germline. The CDR3 DNA reads as TGTGCCAGCTCACCGTCGACAGGGCGGTATGGCTACACCTTC. It specifies CASSPSTGRYGYTF. The full variable domain, in which reference TRBV18 and TRBJ1-2 provide the parts outside the CDR3, is NAGVMQNPRHLVRRRGQEARLRCSPMKGHSHVYWYRQLPEEGLKFMVYLQKENIIDESGMPKERFSAEFPKEGPSILRIQQVVRGDSAAYFCASSPSTGRYGYTFGSGTRLTVV.